Below are 5 T cell receptor beta chains sequenced from a single sample in a study of monozygotic twins with inflammatory bowel disease. TCRdb reanalyzed the 5' RACE reads, giving one entry per CDR3 protein sequence and no DNA. This sample's clone table lists approximately 420,000 distinct CDR3 sequences. The sample taken for sequencing was blood. The receptors were sampled from a human donor with ulcerative colitis or Crohn's disease, or a healthy co-twin of an affected twin (not recorded which).

V is TRBV6-1 and J is TRBJ2-1; TCRdb returns TRBD2, unconfirmable since there is no DNA. The CDR3 totals 16 residues. CDR1 and CDR2 (germline): MNHNS, SASEGT. The CDR3 region is CASSPIAGALYNEQFF.

This rearrangement joins TRBV3-1 to TRBJ2-3. This CDR3 is built from 17 residues. The germline gives CDR1 LGHDT, CDR2 YNNKEL (reference sequence). This CDR3 reads CASSQEDGYWYSKAQYF.

CDR3 sequence reads: CASSFTGAIYNEQFF. The chain is built from TRBV12-3 or TRBV12-4 and TRBJ2-1; TCRdb's D call of TRBD2 is untestable without DNA. The CDR3 loop spans 15 amino acids.

The chain recombines TRBV14 with TRBJ2-3. Germline values: CDR1 SGHDN, CDR2 FVKESK. The CDR3 has 15 amino acids. The CDR3 protein is CASSQRRWYTDTQYF.

V and J are TRBV4-3 and TRBJ2-3. Germline CDR1 LGHNA, CDR2 YSLEER. The CDR3 totals 13 residues. CDR3 residues: CASSGVGTDTQYF.